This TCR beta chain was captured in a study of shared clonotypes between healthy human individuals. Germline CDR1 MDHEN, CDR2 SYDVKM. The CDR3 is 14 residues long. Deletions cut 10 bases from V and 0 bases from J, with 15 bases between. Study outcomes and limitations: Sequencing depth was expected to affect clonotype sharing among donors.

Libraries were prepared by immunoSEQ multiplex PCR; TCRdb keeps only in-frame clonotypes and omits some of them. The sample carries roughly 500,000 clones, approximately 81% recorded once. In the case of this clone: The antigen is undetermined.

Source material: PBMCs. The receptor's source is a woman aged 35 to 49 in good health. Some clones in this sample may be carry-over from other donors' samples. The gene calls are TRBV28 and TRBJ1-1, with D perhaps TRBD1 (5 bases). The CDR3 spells CATYQGNMNTEAFF. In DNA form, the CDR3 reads TGTGCCACGTACCAGGGAAACATGAACACTGAAGCTTTCTTT.